This T cell receptor beta chain comes out of a study of blood T cell repertoires in COVID-19. About the research overall: Sites in the United States, Italy and Spain provided acute and convalescent COVID-19 samples. T cells, B-cell-depleted T cells, or PBMCs supplied cDNA or gDNA.

Original handling: It was from reference gene primer amplification that nucleated cell counts were estimated. Repertoires were generated with immunoSEQ multiplex PCR, while TCRdb's copy carries only in-frame clones and drops some. V and J calls and clone size are as listed in that table; D and trimming were resolved from the DNA. The sample has over 350,000 clones; about 89% are singletons. Germline CDR1 reads DFQATT; CDR2 reads SNEGSKA (reference sequence). The V gene end was trimmed by 3 bases and the J gene end by 5 bases; junction bases not matched to a gene: 4. The CDR3 has 15 residues. The clonotype originates from a woman aged 25 to 39 with acute or convalescent COVID-19. The J gene is TRBJ2-2, the V gene TRBV20-1; TRBD2 matches 12 bases. The sample was peripheral blood. CDR3 sequence reads: CSASGTSGYTGELFF. Written as DNA, the CDR3 is TGCAGTGCTAGTGGGACTAGCGGGTATACCGGGGAGCTGTTTTTT.